This passage covers 30 T cell receptor beta chains from one sample sequenced in a study of blood T cells in healthy people across ages (dated by TCRdb to 2014 to 2015). The method was 5' RACE. The sequencing machine was an Illumina HiSeq 2500. A second roughly 6 to 11 cycle PCR used a sample-barcoded 5' primer and a J-beta primer mix. In-frame beta chains were kept once TCRdb had trimmed the public reads at Q25 with fastp and called clones with MiXCR. Every entry covers one CDR3 protein and lists the most common genes and DNA from its rows. For this sample there are 800,000 to 950,000 distinct CDR3 sequences; about 29% appear just once. The ten largest clones add up to approximately 10% of the sample. This sample was shared with a second study, whose subject was T cells of mothers and their children.

Sequenced material: blood. These receptors were obtained from a woman aged 40 to 50 in good health.

The chain combines TRBV2 with TRBJ2-1; TRBD1 matches at 8 bases. CDR3 length equals 15 residues. The V segment lost 9 bases and the J segment 0 bases; nucleotides outside the gene matches: 7. CDR1 and CDR2 (germline): SNHLY, FYNNEI. CDR3 region: CARRNTGGSYNEQFF. The CDR3 nucleotides read TGTGCCAGACGAAATACAGGGGGCTCCTACAATGAGCAGTTCTTC. Together with reference TRBV2 and TRBJ2-1, the CDR3 gives the full variable domain: EPEVTQTPSHQVTQMGQEVILRCVPISNHLYFYWYRQILGQKVEFLVSFYNNEISEKSEIFDDQFSVERPDGSNFTLKIRSTKLEDSAMYFCARRNTGGSYNEQFFGPGTRLTVL.

This sequence joins TRBV5-1 and TRBJ2-1, with D possibly being TRBD1 or TRBD2 (6 bases each). The V end was cut by 9 bases, the J end by 9 bases, with 25 bases between. Germline V lookup: CDR1 SGHRS, CDR2 YFSETQ. The CDR3 is 15 amino acids. CDR3 sequence reads: CATSAWTGSRGEQFF. DNA of the CDR3: TGCGCCACCTCAGCCTGGACCGGGAGCAGGGGTGAGCAGTTCTTC.

The rearrangement links TRBV7-2 to TRBJ1-1, with D tentatively TRBD1 (5 bases). V lost 2 bases and J 4 bases, leaving 11 bases between the germline ends. CDR1 SGHTA and CDR2 FQGNSA come from the germline V gene. This CDR3 contains 14 residues. DNA of the CDR3: TGTGCCAGCAGCTTATCCCATAGGGGCACTGAAGCTTTCTTT. Its translation is CASSLSHRGTEAFF.

This clonotype was detected only a few times. The chain combines TRBV20-1 with TRBJ1-5; D not resolved. Germline CDR1 DFQATT, CDR2 SNEGSKA (reference sequence). The V gene lost 6 bases and the J gene lost 6 bases, with 18 bases spanning the gap. CDR3 length equals 14 residues. CDR3 amino acids: CSAGGASGGQPQHF. CDR3 sequence (DNA): TGCAGTGCCGGTGGCGCCAGCGGAGGTCAGCCCCAGCATTTT.

The chain couples TRBV5-1 to TRBJ1-2; 10 bases agree with TRBD1. In germline, CDR1 is SGHRS, CDR2 YFSETQ. This CDR3 comprises 16 residues. V trimming: 4 bases; J trimming: 6 bases; junction bases outside the gene matches: 12. CDR3 DNA: TGCGCCAGCAGCGAATGGATGACAGGGGGCTCGGATGGCTACACCTTC. Translated: CASSEWMTGGSDGYTF.

This clonotype was observed a few times. The chain joins TRBV5-1 to TRBJ1-4, with D unclear. V dropped 4 bases and J dropped 1 base, with 8 bases sitting between them. Germline loops: CDR1 SGHRS, CDR2 YFSETQ. The CDR3 covers 14 residues. In nucleotides, the CDR3 is TGCGCCAGCAGCAACCTTGGAACTAATGAAAAACTGTTTTTT. Translation: CASSNLGTNEKLFF.

The table lists this clonotype with a few counts. V is TRBV20-1 and J is TRBJ1-5, with D possibly matching TRBD1 (6 bases). CDR1 is DFQATT, CDR2 SNEGSKA, per germline (reference sequence). The V gene lost 3 bases and the J gene lost 7 bases, with 10 bases spanning the gap. The CDR3 runs 12 residues. The CDR3 DNA is TGCAGTGCTAGGAGCAGGGGCCAGCCCCAGCATTTT. This encodes CSARSRGQPQHF.

The table lists this clonotype with a few counts. The genes are TRBV7-6 and TRBJ1-6; 7 bases align to TRBD1. This CDR3 has 17 residues. Germline values: CDR1 SGHVS, CDR2 FNYEAQ. Trimming cost V 0 bases and J 6 bases; bases outside gene matches: 8. The CDR3 DNA reads TGTGCCAGCAGCTTAGCCCAGGGGGGTCCCGTTAATTCACCCCTCCACTTT. This encodes CASSLAQGGPVNSPLHF.

This clonotype was found a few times. The chain couples TRBV20-1 to TRBJ2-7, with 15 bases matching TRBD2. This CDR3 comprises 15 residues. CDR1 DFQATT and CDR2 SNEGSKA come from the germline V gene (reference sequence). J gave up 2 bases and V 1 base, and 0 bases lay outside the gene matches. The CDR3, as DNA: TGCAGTGCTAGAGGGACTAGCGGGGGGGCCTACGAGCAGTACTTC. Translation gives CSARGTSGGAYEQYF.

This chain uses TRBV5-1 with TRBJ2-1; D may correspond to TRBD1 or TRBD2 (5 bases each). This CDR3 region has 14 residues. V was pared by 3 bases and J by 7 bases, with 14 bases between. Germline V gene sequence: CDR1 SGHRS, CDR2 YFSETQ. The CDR3 reads CASSWTGASNEQFF. The CDR3 bases are TGCGCCAGCAGCTGGACTGGGGCCAGTAATGAGCAGTTCTTC. The entire variable domain, with the rest obtained from reference TRBV5-1 and TRBJ2-1, is as follows: KAGVTQTPRYLIKTRGQQVTLSCSPISGHRSVSWYQQTPGQGLQFLFEYFSETQRNKGNFPGRFSGRQFSNSRSEMNVSTLELGDSALYLCASSWTGASNEQFFGPGTRLTVL.

This clonotype was observed a handful of times. V and J are TRBV2 and TRBJ2-2; D is unresolved. Germline lookup yields CDR1 SNHLY and CDR2 FYNNEI. Trimming took 6 bases from V and 5 from J, leaving 7 bases between them. The CDR3 is made up of 12 amino acids. CDR3 DNA sequence: TGTGCCAGCAGAGTGGGAACCGGGGAGCTGTTTTTT. Translating gives CASRVGTGELFF.

This clonotype was detected ten times or more. This chain uses TRBV12-3 or TRBV12-4 with TRBJ1-2; a weak D match, TRBD1 (6 bases). V shed 3 bases and J shed 4 bases, with 12 bases lying between them. The CDR3 has 14 residues. As DNA, the CDR3 is TGTGCCAGCAGTTTTCAGGGGTCTGGCTATGGCTACACCTTC. This translates into CASSFQGSGYGYTF.

This clonotype showed up many times. The chain uses TRBV20-1 and TRBJ2-5; TRBD2 matches 9 bases. J was trimmed by 5 bases and V by 5 bases; bases with no gene match: 6. Germline V gene data show CDR1 as DFQATT and CDR2 as SNEGSKA (reference sequence). The CDR3 runs to 13 residues. The CDR3: CSAPTSGLETQYF. CDR3 nucleotides: TGCAGTGCTCCGACTAGCGGACTGGAGACCCAGTACTTC.

J is TRBJ2-3 and V is TRBV23-1, with TRBD1 matching over 10 bases. TRBV23-1 is identified as an open reading frame with a role that is uncertain. Germline trimming cut 1 base from V and 4 bases from J; bases unmatched to any gene: 14. The length of the CDR3 is 19 residues. CDR3 DNA: TGCGCCAGCAGTCAATTAAACGGGCTCGGACAGGGGGTGGCAGATACGCAGTATTTT. Its protein is CASSQLNGLGQGVADTQYF.

The chain combines TRBV20-1 with TRBJ2-1, with a tentative D call TRBD1 (5 bases). The CDR3 has 14 residues. The V gene lost 6 bases and the J gene lost 3 bases, with 15 bases spanning the gap. Germline V lookup: CDR1 DFQATT, CDR2 SNEGSKA (reference sequence). The CDR3: CSAARLGVYNEQFF. Written as DNA, the CDR3 is TGCAGTGCGGCCAGATTAGGGGTCTACAATGAGCAGTTCTTC.

This clonotype was picked up many times. The chain uses TRBV7-9 and TRBJ2-7, with D maybe TRBD1 (5 bases). Germline CDR1 and CDR2: SEHNR and FQNEAQ (reference sequence). V gave up 5 bases and J gave up 7 bases, with 15 bases separating them. This CDR3 contains 13 residues. In nucleotides, the CDR3 is TGTGCCAGCAGCCTTCAGGGCGGTTGGGAGCAGTACTTC. This translates into CASSLQGGWEQYF. Looking up the rest from reference TRBV7-9 and TRBJ2-7 gives the full variable domain: DTGVSQNPRHKITKRGQNVTFRCDPISEHNRLYWYRQTLGQGPEFLTYFQNEAQLEKSRLLSDRFSAERPKGSFSTLEIQRTEQGDSAMYLCASSLQGGWEQYFGPGTRLTVT.

In this sample, this clonotype turned up once. A read error is possible here, since a much larger clone lies one base away. The rearrangement uses TRBV11-1 and TRBJ2-7; 7 bases are shared with TRBD1. Germline V gives CDR1 SGHAT, CDR2 FQDESV (reference sequence). The CDR3 is 14 amino acids. The ends lost 5 bases at V and 9 bases at J; junction bases unmatched: 13. The CDR3 is CASSPTGNSKGQYF. The CDR3 nucleotides are TGTGCCAGCAGCCCGACAGGGAATTCTAAGGGGCAGTACTTC.

This chain uses TRBV7-8 with TRBJ1-5; unclear D gene. Trimming left V 3 bases short and J 5 bases short, with 17 bases between. The CDR3 is made up of 16 amino acids. Germline V gene lookup returns CDR1 SGHVS and CDR2 FQNEAQ. The DNA of the CDR3 is TGTGCCAGCAGCTTCGCGGGGTGGAGGGCGCATCAGCCCCAGCATTTT. It encodes CASSFAGWRAHQPQHF.

This clonotype has just a few counts. This chain uses TRBV7-2 with TRBJ2-5; 9 bases line up with TRBD2. The assigned J gene may be wrong: the sequence end matches TRBJ2-7 better. This CDR3 region has 15 residues. CDR1 SGHTA and CDR2 FQGNSA come from the germline V gene. The CDR3 region has the DNA TGTGCCAGCAGCTTATTTAGCGGGGGTATGAACGAGCAGTACTTC. It codes for CASSLFSGGMNEQYF.

This rearrangement joins TRBV28 to TRBJ2-7; maybe TRBD1 (6 bases). This CDR3 spans 16 amino acids. CDR1 and CDR2 from the germline V gene are MDHEN and SYDVKM. Between the trimmed V and J ends, which lost 5 bases and 0 bases, there was a span of 17 bases. The CDR3 spells CASSPWTEGSSYEQYF. The CDR3 coding sequence is TGTGCCAGCAGTCCCTGGACAGAGGGGAGCTCCTACGAGCAGTACTTC.

This clonotype occurred a few times. The chain has TRBV11-2 and TRBJ1-1; no clear D gene. There are 14 residues in the CDR3. Germline CDR1 and CDR2: SGHAT and FQNNGV. V was pared by 2 bases and J by 8 bases, with 15 bases between. Written as DNA, the CDR3 is TGTGCCAGCAGCTTATCTGACTTTGGGCGCGAAGCTTTCTTT. Encoded protein: CASSLSDFGREAFF.

CDR3 region: CASSRPNTEAFF. Written as DNA, the CDR3 is TGTGCCAGCAGTAGACCGAACACTGAAGCTTTCTTT. This chain connects TRBV6-5 to TRBJ1-1; no firm D call. This CDR3 region has 12 residues. Trimming stripped 5 bases from V and 1 base from J, with 5 bases between. CDR1 is MNHEY and CDR2 is SVGAGI in the germline V gene.

This clonotype was detected a few times. The chain joins TRBV29-1 to TRBJ1-4; a weak D match, TRBD1 (5 bases). CDR1 and CDR2 (germline): SQVTM, ANQGSEA. The CDR3 contains 13 residues. V lost 2 bases, J lost 7 bases, and 11 bases lay in between. CDR3 amino acids: CSVESGTPEKLFF. As DNA, the CDR3 is TGCAGCGTTGAATCCGGGACCCCTGAAAAACTGTTTTTT.

This clonotype is a singleton in its sample. The rearrangement joins TRBV18 to TRBJ2-5, with TRBD2 matching 7 bases. The CDR3 runs to 17 residues. The junction had 9 bases not matched to a gene; V was cut back by 2 bases and J by 0 bases. Germline lookup yields CDR1 KGHSH and CDR2 LQKENI. In DNA form, the CDR3 reads TGTGCCAGCTCACCATCCCAACTAGCGTGGTACCAAGAGACCCAGTACTTC. Protein sequence: CASSPSQLAWYQETQYF.

Note on this clonotype: This may stem from a read error, because a much larger clone lies one nucleotide away. This chain links TRBV2 with TRBJ2-7; D not resolved. Germline CDR1 reads SNHLY; CDR2 reads FYNNEI. The V end lost 1 base, the J end lost 4 bases, and 5 bases lay between the germline ends. The CDR3 runs 12 residues. The chain's CDR3 is CASSEDGYEQYF. The CDR3 DNA reads as TGTGCCAGCAGTGAAGATGGGTACGAGCAGTACTTC. The complete variable domain, with remaining parts taken from reference TRBV2 and TRBJ2-7, reads EPEVTQTPSHQVTQMGQEVILRCVPISNHLYFYWYRQILGQKVEFLVSFYNNEISEKSEIFDDQFSVERPDGSNFTLKIRSTKLEDSAMYFCASSEDGYEQYFGPGTRLTVT.

This clonotype has a handful of counts. V is TRBV6-4 and J is TRBJ2-1; D unresolved. Germline CDR1 reads MRHNA; CDR2 reads SNTAGT. The CDR3 covers 13 residues. Trimming removed 2 bases from V and 7 bases from J, with 9 bases in between. The CDR3 region is CASSDGWGNEQFF. CDR3 DNA: TGTGCCAGCAGTGACGGGTGGGGAAATGAGCAGTTCTTC.

This clonotype was seen a few times. The CDR3: CASSLPPNTEAFF. Written as DNA, the CDR3 is TGTGCCAGCAGCTTACCCCCGAACACTGAAGCTTTCTTT. The rearrangement uses TRBV5-6 and TRBJ1-1; the D is unclear. Germline V lookup: CDR1 SGHDT, CDR2 YYEEEE. Trimming removed 2 bases from V and 1 base from J, with 6 bases in between. The CDR3 has 13 amino acids.

The chain has TRBV19 and TRBJ1-2; TRBD1 agrees at 10 bases. There are 17 residues in the CDR3. Losses at the gene ends were 5 bases for V and 8 bases for J; bases not matched to a gene: 17. Germline V CDR1 and CDR2: LNHDA, SQIVND (reference sequence). CDR3 sequence reads: CASSADPDRQGASGYTF. The CDR3 DNA sequence: TGTGCCAGTAGTGCGGATCCCGATAGACAGGGGGCCTCCGGCTACACCTTC.

This clonotype was seen only a few times. The genes are TRBV7-2 and TRBJ1-1; D is unresolved. The CDR3 has 17 amino acids. Per germline, CDR1 SGHTA and CDR2 FQGNSA. V dropped 1 base and J dropped 0 bases, with 15 bases sitting between them. Here the CDR3 reads CASSLGILAGMNTEAFF. The CDR3 DNA is TGTGCCAGCAGCTTAGGAATACTGGCTGGTATGAACACTGAAGCTTTCTTT.

This clonotype has only a few counts. The V and J genes are TRBV28 and TRBJ1-2; 7 bases map to TRBD1. The germline gives CDR1 MDHEN, CDR2 SYDVKM. After removal of 1 base from V and 2 bases from J, the junction contained 13 bases not matched to a gene. There are 18 residues in the CDR3. This CDR3 reads CASSLLSGGGRGNYGYTF. The CDR3 region has the DNA TGTGCCAGCAGTTTATTAAGCGGGGGCGGCAGGGGGAACTATGGCTACACCTTC.